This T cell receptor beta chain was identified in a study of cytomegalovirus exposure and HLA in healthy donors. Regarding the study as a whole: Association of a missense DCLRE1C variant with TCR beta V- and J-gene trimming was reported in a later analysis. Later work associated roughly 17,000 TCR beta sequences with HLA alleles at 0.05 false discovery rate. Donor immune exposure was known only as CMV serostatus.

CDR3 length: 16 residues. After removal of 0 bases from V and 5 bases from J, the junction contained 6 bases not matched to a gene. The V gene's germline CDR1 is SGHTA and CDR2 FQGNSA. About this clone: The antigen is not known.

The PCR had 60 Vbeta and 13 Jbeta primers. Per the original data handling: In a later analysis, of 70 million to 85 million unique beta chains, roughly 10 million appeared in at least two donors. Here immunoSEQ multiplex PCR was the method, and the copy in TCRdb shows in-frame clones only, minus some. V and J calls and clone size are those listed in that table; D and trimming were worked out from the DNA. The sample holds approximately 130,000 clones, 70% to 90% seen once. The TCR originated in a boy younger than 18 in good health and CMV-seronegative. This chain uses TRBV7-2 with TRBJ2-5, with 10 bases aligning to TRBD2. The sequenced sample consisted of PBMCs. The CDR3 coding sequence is TGTGCCAGCAGCTTAGCCTCCACTAGCGGGGTTGAGACCCAGTACTTC. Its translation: CASSLASTSGVETQYF. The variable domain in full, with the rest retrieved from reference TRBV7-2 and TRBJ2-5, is GAGVSQSPSNKVTEKGKDVELRCDPISGHTALYWYRQSLGQGLEFLIYFQGNSAPDKSGLPSDRFSAERTGGSVSTLTIQRTQQEDSAVYLCASSLASTSGVETQYFGPGTRLLVL.